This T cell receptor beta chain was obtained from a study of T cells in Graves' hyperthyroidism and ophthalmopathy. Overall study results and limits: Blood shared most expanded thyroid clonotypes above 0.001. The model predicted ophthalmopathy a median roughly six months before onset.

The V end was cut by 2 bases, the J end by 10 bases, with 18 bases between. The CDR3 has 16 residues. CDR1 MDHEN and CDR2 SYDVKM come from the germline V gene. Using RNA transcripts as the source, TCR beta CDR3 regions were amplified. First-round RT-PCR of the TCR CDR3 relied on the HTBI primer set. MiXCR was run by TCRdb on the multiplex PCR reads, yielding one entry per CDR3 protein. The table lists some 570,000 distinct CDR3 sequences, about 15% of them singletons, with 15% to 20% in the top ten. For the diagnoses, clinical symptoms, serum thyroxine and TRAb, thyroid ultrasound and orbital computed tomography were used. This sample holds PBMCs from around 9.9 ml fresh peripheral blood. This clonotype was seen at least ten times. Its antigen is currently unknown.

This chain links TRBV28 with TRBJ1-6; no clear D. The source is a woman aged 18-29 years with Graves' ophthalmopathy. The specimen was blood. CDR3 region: CASSLPRSGLGSPLHF. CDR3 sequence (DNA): TGTGCCAGCAGTTTACCCCGGAGCGGGCTAGGCTCACCCCTCCACTTT.